The present T cell receptor (beta chain) was sequenced within a study of T cell clonality in common variable immunodeficiency. The germline V and J ends were trimmed by 5 bases and 6 bases, with 8 bases remaining between them. CDR1 and CDR2 from the germline V gene are SEHNR and FQNEAQ (reference sequence). This CDR3 spans 13 amino acids. Findings and limits, study-wide: Fewer TCRbeta clones were shared among CVID subjects than controls. In common variable immunodeficiency, TCR beta chains reportedly carried fewer deletions and N-nucleotide insertions.

Clones were sequenced by immunoSEQ multiplex PCR, and TCRdb holds only the in-frame ones, with some missing. The sample counts 25,000 to 35,000 clones, none seen once; the ten largest own 29%. This clone was found a few times. Its target is not known. The sequenced fragment ends 3 residues before the CDR3 boundary, so the rest is inferred from the germline J gene. The CVID group had some 15 females and 25 to 35 males, mean age around 40. Donors gave roughly 4.5 to 9 ml heparinized peripheral whole blood. The sequence was collected from a human donor with common variable immunodeficiency. The chain uses TRBV7-9 and TRBJ1-6; no clear D. Sequencing was done on a sample of peripheral blood mononuclear cells. The CDR3: CASSPAGNSPLHF. CDR3 DNA, as far as it was read: TGTGCCAGCAGCCCAGCGGGTAATTCACCC. Full variable domain (outside the CDR3, taken from reference TRBV7-9 and TRBJ1-6): DTGVSQNPRHKITKRGQNVTFRCDPISEHNRLYWYRQTLGQGPEFLTYFQNEAQLEKSRLLSDRFSAERPKGSFSTLEIQRTEQGDSAMYLCASSPAGNSPLHFGNGTRLTVT.